This T cell receptor (beta chain) was sequenced in a study of OX40 agonist ivuxolimab in advanced cancers. Study-level information: Every 2 weeks, ivuxolimab was infused into the patients intravenously at between 0.01 and 10 mg/kg. People who had prior anti-PD-1, anti-PD-L1 or anti-CTLA-4 therapy could take part, and about 40% had some.

To note about this clone: Its antigen is undetermined.

At baseline, cycle 4 day 1, and cycle 7 day 1, blood was sampled. The V end lost 3 bases, the J end lost 2 bases, and 18 bases lay between the germline ends. Germline loops: CDR1 SGHNT, CDR2 YYREEE (reference sequence). This CDR3 region has 16 residues. Assay: immunoSEQ multiplex PCR; the TCRdb copy retains only in-frame clones and omits some. This table has 77,000 or so clones, 85% to 95% appearing once. Overall study findings and caveats: At 0.1 to 3.0 mg/kg, clonal expansion of CD4+ and CD8+ blood T cells had occurred by week 6.

The chain carries TRBV5-4 and TRBJ2-7, with D possibly being TRBD1 (8 bases). The receptor was derived from an adult with an advanced solid tumor such as melanoma, head and neck, liver or kidney cancer. Specimen: CD4+ or CD8+ T cells sorted from blood, collected in a trial of the OX40 agonist ivuxolimab. CDR3 DNA sequence: TGTGCCAGCAGCTGGGGGGGACAGGCAACCACCTACGAGCAGTACTTC. It is translated as CASSWGGQATTYEQYF. The variable domain in full, completed from reference TRBV5-4 and TRBJ2-7, reads ETGVTQSPTHLIKTRGQQVTLRCSSQSGHNTVSWYQQALGQGPQFIFQYYREEENGRGNFPPRFSGLQFPNYSSELNVNALELDDSALYLCASSWGGQATTYEQYFGPGTRLTVT.